This T cell receptor (beta chain) is drawn from a study of cytomegalovirus exposure and HLA in healthy donors (dated by TCRdb to 2015 to 2018). Notes on the research overall: An earlier analysis of roughly 570 of the donors reported 276 Gb of sequence data and 117 million unique TCR beta sequences obtained from around 170 million T cells. A later analysis re-examined previously published TCR beta repertoires from several hundred donors and added high-resolution HLA genotyping to investigate patterns of TCR occurrence. Four to six DR-DQ haplotypes were handled as single units for association and clustering, since linkage in the cohort was strong. Typing coverage differed by locus: A, B, C, DRB1 and DQB1 were typed in roughly 620-630 donors, DQA1 in 522, DPA1 in 606, and DPB1 in 472. To decide whether each TCR beta V gene segment behaved as functional or pseudogenic, an earlier analysis of over 500 of the donors relied on high-throughput TCR beta sequencing. Around 300 gigabases of sequencing data and 80 million or so unique TCR sequences were included in an early release covering under 650 HLA-typed donors. Among the roughly 370 genotyped donors, more than 70% belonged to the genetic ancestry cluster associated with self-reported Caucasian donors. Donor age, sex, ethnicity and CMV serostatus were collected together with the repertoire data. The study profiled the T cell repertoires of 500 to 800 subjects by immunosequencing and related them to cytomegalovirus serostatus. A separate validation cohort of approximately 120 different subjects was used in addition to the 666-subject first cohort. Genome-wide SNP genotypes for about 60% of the roughly 700 donors were used in a later genetic analysis, which treated that subset as a discovery cohort. Across roughly 420 genotyped donors of the cohort, an average of about 220,000 unique TCR beta nucleotide sequences per donor were sequenced, and 15% to 20% of those sequences were non-productive. Both class I and class II loci were covered by HLA typing, at four-digit resolution. The study aimed to test whether cataloging public T cell receptors could reveal signatures of past pathogen exposure. To predict cytomegalovirus infection status, the study combined high-throughput TCR immunosequencing, statistical association of individual TCRs with disease status, and machine learning. The later analysis used no new phenotypic data to find candidate immune exposures, relying instead on TCR beta sequences and their occurrence across donors. All discovery cohort repertoires had been generated using a single sequencing platform. General study outcomes and caveats: The study gave a list of 150 to 200 TCR beta chains associated with cytomegalovirus. Because HLA typing was unavailable for some donors at each locus, only the typed subset was used in association tests. The presence/absence analyses assumed that sequencing depth was roughly uniform across donors, and that assumption may not be true. A later analysis reported that several top co-occurrence clusters appeared linked to parvovirus B19, influenza, CMV and Epstein-Barr virus. A further reported finding was that TCR beta sequences accurately predicted the HLA-A and HLA-B alleles for most subjects in the first cohort. When HLA alleles, especially DR and DQ, strongly co-occurred, TCR associations were difficult to assign to individual alleles. A later genetic analysis associated a missense DCLRE1C variant with V-gene and J-gene trimming of TCR beta chains, and an independent cohort replicated the association. In a later genetic analysis, fewer N-insertions in productive TCRs were reported among donors in an Asian-associated ancestry cluster than the 666-donor mean. Correlated functional status among segregating V segments might be attributable to linkage disequilibrium, but an unknown experimental factor could not be ruled out. In a later analysis, HLA-associated TCR beta chains were found to be more clonally expanded and to have lower generation probabilities than equally common non-associated chains. In an earlier analysis of about 550 of the donors, most TCR beta V segments were observed in productive rearrangements about 90% or about 30% of the time, broadly matching IMGT annotations. It was suggested by the authors that the approach could potentially be generalized to other disease states and immunological phenotypes. Cytomegalovirus status was reported to be diagnosed by the classifier with high specificity and sensitivity in both the original and validation cohorts. Three of the identified cytomegalovirus-associated TCR beta chains were confirmed in vitro to be specific for cytomegalovirus antigens. In a later analysis, about 16,000 TCR beta sequences were associated with specific HLA alleles at a false discovery rate of 0.05. A group of highly shared sequence variants was considered likely to be a technical artifact of the sequencing pipeline. Some IMGT-functional V segments, including TRBV6-2 and TRBV6-3, could not be distinguished by the 87-base-pair reads and were therefore excluded. According to a later analysis, TCR association rates differed among HLA loci, with DRB1 alleles showing the most associated TCRs and HLA-C alleles showing the fewest. Because counts were too low, roughly 17 rarely observed V segments, including chromosome 9 orphons, were left out of the earlier analysis of about 500 of the donors. A later analysis found that most CMV-associated TCR beta chains appeared HLA-restricted, with HLA associations seemingly driven largely by CMV exposure. The cohort was sequenced for TCR beta chains only, and without alpha or paired-chain data the features that could be detected were limited. For the cohort, immune exposure information was limited to CMV serostatus. Most TCR sequences were seen in very few donors, while some public TCRs were found in many individuals.

The cohort was made up of approximately 670 healthy bone marrow donors. Cohort members were all nominally healthy when sampled, although unrecorded immune exposures were likely present. The donor was CMV seropositive and belonged to the group of 250 to 350 seropositive cohort members. Each donor provided a peripheral blood sample, and peripheral blood mononuclear cells were used for TCR beta sequencing. Genomic DNA extraction from the blood cell samples was performed with the Qiagen DNeasy Blood Extraction Kit. Concerning this clone: The target of this receptor is not known. Base qualities are not at hand, and no much larger clone is one base apart.

Between the V and J ends, shortened by 0 bases and 0 bases respectively, the junction contains 9 bases. The CDR3 runs 15 residues from the cysteine to the phenylalanine. Kept here is only the CDR3 DNA, which spans 45 bases and is read in frame from base 1. CDR1 SGDLS and CDR2 YYNGEE were looked up in the germline V gene. Receptor libraries were prepared by the immunoSEQ multiplex PCR assay. A mixture of 60 forward primers for TCR Vbeta segments and 13 reverse primers for TCR Jbeta segments was used in the multiplex PCR. The CDR3 region of rearranged TCR beta genes was amplified from genomic DNA by a multiplex PCR assay. The amplified TCR beta libraries were sequenced on the Illumina HiSeq System as 87-base-pair reads. From the authors' description of their analysis: A later analysis tallied 75 million to 85 million unique TCR beta chains across the approximately 670 repertoires, and roughly 11 million of those chains were shared by two or more donors. To remove PCR and sequencing errors, raw reads were error-corrected and collapsed into unique sequences using a nearest-neighbor algorithm that merged closely related sequences. Alignment of CDR3 sequences to IMGT reference sequences was used to assign V, D and J gene segments. For a sequence to be retained, a match of at least six nucleotides was required to both a V gene segment and a J gene segment. A rearrangement was called productive if the CDR3 had no stop codons and remained in frame with V and J, and every other rearrangement was called non-productive. Following IMGT convention, CDR3 was defined as the stretch from the second conserved V-encoded cysteine up to the conserved J-encoded phenylalanine. In an earlier analysis of just under 600 of the donors, sequences lacking an unambiguous match to a single V gene segment were excluded. An earlier analysis of approximately 590 of the donors called V segments functional above 56.7% productive rearrangements and segregating when the between-donor standard deviation exceeded 5%. A statistical classification framework was built for diagnosing cytomegalovirus status from the catalog of TCR beta chain sequences. In a later analysis, TCR nucleotide sequences were compared against IMGT/GENE-DB human TR gene sequences so that V and J genes could be assigned. The TCRdist pipeline was used in a later analysis to assign CDR3 sequences and most-parsimonious VDJ recombination scenarios. A later analysis defined each TCR beta chain by its CDR3 amino acid sequence plus V-gene family, and excluded reads lacking a unique V-gene family. A later analysis removed 550 to 650 highly shared, low-generation-probability nucleotide sequences to deal with suspected cross-contamination and a sequencing artifact. A later analysis calculated a clonal expansion index for each public chain from normalized within-repertoire ranks of inferred template counts. A later analysis computed generation probabilities with a VDJ recombination model fitted to out-of-frame rearrangements, and checked the results against IGoR. In a later analysis, hypergeometric tests were used to score TCR-TCR, TCR-HLA and TCR-CMV co-occurrence, with a repertoire-size bias correction applied to TCR pairs. False discovery rates were estimated in a later analysis by permuting HLA or CMV assignments 20 times. In a later analysis, co-occurring TCRs were grouped using DBSCAN, and TCRdist sequence similarity was added for clustering within HLA-allele-positive subsets. Co-occurrence clustering excluded repertoires with fewer than 30,000 or more than 120,000 public chains, plus five with anomalous nucleotide sharing. TCRdb re-hosts the immuneACCESS table, in-frame sequences only. Its copies lack some clones; in the studies checked, an unresolved V gene accounts for under half of them, and the cause for the rest is not known. That table is the source of V, J and clone size, and D and trimming were worked out from the DNA. A total of 150,000 to 160,000 clones appear in this sample, about 85% of them only once. Approximately 8% of the sample belongs to the ten largest clones.

The specimen was PBMCs. The chain is assembled from TRBV9 and TRBJ1-1; the D gene is not confidently resolved. This sequence originates from a man aged 30 to 45 in good health and CMV-seropositive. The CDR3 sequence is CASSVGSQLNTEAFF. The DNA reads as follows: TGTGCCAGCAGCGTAGGGTCACAGCTGAACACTGAAGCTTTCTTT.